The 14 T cell receptor beta chains in this list originate from one sample, sequenced in a study of CD8 T cell repertoires and HIV-1 epitope variants. Their cognate antigens are unknown. Method: immunoSEQ multiplex PCR; TCRdb's copy keeps in-frame clones and lacks some. The sample gives about 6,300 clones, about 70% of which show up once; around two fifths is in the top ten. Sequencing was carried out using cultured CD8+ T cells derived from PBMCs. These receptors were taken from a male donor with HIV.

The chain joins TRBV2 to TRBJ1-1; tentative D call: TRBD1 (6 bases). CDR1 is SNHLY, CDR2 FYNNEI, per germline. With 5 bases removed from V and 0 bases from J, the gap between germline ends came to 7 bases. The CDR3 length is 13 residues. In DNA form, the CDR3 reads TGTGCCAGCAGTACAGGGTTGAACACTGAAGCTTTCTTT. Protein product: CASSTGLNTEAFF. Using reference TRBV2 and TRBJ1-1 for the parts outside the CDR3, the full variable domain is EPEVTQTPSHQVTQMGQEVILRCVPISNHLYFYWYRQILGQKVEFLVSFYNNEISEKSEIFDDQFSVERPDGSNFTLKIRSTKLEDSAMYFCASSTGLNTEAFFGQGTRLTVV.

In its sample, this clone was seen a few times. The chain joins TRBV30 to TRBJ2-1; TRBD2 aligns across 11 bases. Losses at the gene ends were 2 bases for V and 3 bases for J; bases not matched to a gene: 3. The CDR3 has 15 amino acids. Germline values: CDR1 GTSNPN, CDR2 SVGIG (reference sequence). The CDR3 sequence: CAWSTTSGGYNEQFF. The CDR3 region has the DNA TGTGCCTGGAGTACTACTAGCGGGGGCTACAATGAGCAGTTCTTC.

The gene calls are TRBV6-5 and TRBJ2-7; 7 bases line up with TRBD1. V lost 2 bases, J lost 0 bases, and 1 base stayed unmatched. There are 14 residues in the CDR3. CDR1 is MNHEY, CDR2 SVGAGI, per germline. CDR3 residues: CASSYRTGSYEQYF. The CDR3 region has the DNA TGTGCCAGCAGTTACCGGACAGGCTCCTACGAGCAGTACTTC.

In DNA form, the CDR3 reads TGTGCCAGCAGTCTCCCCGGGACAGCCTACGAGCAGTACTTC. This encodes CASSLPGTAYEQYF. The V call is TRBV28, the J call TRBJ2-7; TRBD1 matches at 7 bases. The CDR3 has 14 amino acids. CDR1 MDHEN and CDR2 SYDVKM come from the germline V gene. J was trimmed by 2 bases and V by 5 bases; bases with no gene match: 6.

This clone was seen a few times. The V call is TRBV6-5, the J call TRBJ2-1; D is possibly TRBD1 (6 bases). Per germline, CDR1 MNHEY and CDR2 SVGAGI. Trimming shortened V by 2 bases and J by 8 bases, and 10 bases separated the two germline ends. This CDR3 spans 13 amino acids. CDR3 protein: CASSYRKGDEQFF. In DNA, the CDR3 is TGTGCCAGCAGTTACCGAAAGGGGGATGAGCAGTTCTTC.

CDR3 residues: CASSSPASTSGVNEQFF. CDR3 DNA: TGTGCCAGCAGCTCCCCCGCCTCGACTAGCGGAGTCAATGAGCAGTTCTTC. The chain recombines TRBV13 with TRBJ2-1, with 9 bases identical to TRBD2. Looked up from germline, CDR1 is PRHDT and CDR2 is FYEKMQ (reference sequence). This CDR3 spans 17 amino acids. V trimming: 4 bases; J trimming: 6 bases; junction bases outside the gene matches: 13.

V gene TRBV28 combines with J gene TRBJ1-5, with TRBD1 matching over 12 bases. CDR1 and CDR2 (germline): MDHEN, SYDVKM. V shed 1 base and J 2 bases; nucleotides not matched to a gene: 9. This CDR3 spans 19 amino acids. The CDR3: CASSLYAGQGAGGNQPQHF. The CDR3 nucleotides read TGTGCCAGCAGTTTATACGCGGGACAGGGGGCGGGTGGCAATCAGCCCCAGCATTTT.

V usage is TRBV4-1 and J usage is TRBJ2-7; 8 bases fit TRBD1. J lost 7 bases, V lost 4 bases, and 9 bases had no gene match. Per the germline V gene, CDR1 is MGHRA and CDR2 is YSYEKL. The CDR3 runs to 14 residues. As DNA, the CDR3 is TGCGCCAGCAGCCTTTGGGGACAGGTCGGAGAGCAGTACTTC. It encodes CASSLWGQVGEQYF.

As DNA, the CDR3 is TGTGCCAGCAGCTTCCTCCAGGGCGTGAATTCACCCCTCCACTTT. This gives the protein CASSFLQGVNSPLHF. The gene calls are TRBV5-6 and TRBJ1-6; D is possibly TRBD1 (5 bases). The CDR3 covers 15 residues. CDR1 and CDR2 from the germline V gene are SGHDT and YYEEEE. The V gene lost 2 bases and the J gene lost 7 bases, with 13 bases spanning the gap.

The chain links TRBV27 to TRBJ2-7; 11 nucleotides match TRBD1. V was clipped by 4 bases and J by 1 base; unmatched bases: 3. Germline-derived CDR1 and CDR2 are MNHEY and SMNVEV (reference sequence). This CDR3 has 15 residues. The CDR3 DNA reads as TGTGCCAGCAGTTCGGGACAGGGGGATTCCTACGAGCAGTACTTC. It codes for CASSSGQGDSYEQYF.

The chain couples TRBV7-9 to TRBJ2-1; 10 bases align to TRBD1. The V gene's germline CDR1 is SEHNR and CDR2 FQNEAQ (reference sequence). This CDR3 comprises 15 residues. Trimming cost V 3 bases and J 4 bases; bases outside gene matches: 3. The CDR3 DNA reads TGTGCCAGCAGCTTCCCGGGACAGGGGTACAATGAGCAGTTCTTC. Amino acid sequence: CASSFPGQGYNEQFF. Together with reference TRBV7-9 and TRBJ2-1, the CDR3 gives the full variable domain: DTGVSQNPRHKITKRGQNVTFRCDPISEHNRLYWYRQTLGQGPEFLTYFQNEAQLEKSRLLSDRFSAERPKGSFSTLEIQRTEQGDSAMYLCASSFPGQGYNEQFFGPGTRLTVL.

Worth noting for this clone: The junction departs from germline at one end; a sequencing error may be responsible. The J gene is TRBJ2-5, the V gene TRBV7-7, with TRBD1 matching over 8 bases. This CDR3 region has 16 residues. In germline, CDR1 is SSHAT, CDR2 FNYEAQ (reference sequence). The CDR3 sequence is CASSLLGRGREETQYF. CDR3 DNA sequence: TGTGCTAGCAGCTTATTGGGCAGGGGGCGAGAAGAGACCCAGTACTTC.

V and J are TRBV5-5 and TRBJ2-2; D not resolved. Trimming shortened V by 2 bases and J by 8 bases, and 16 bases separated the two germline ends. The length of the CDR3 is 15 residues. Germline-derived CDR1 and CDR2 are SGHKS and YYEKEE (reference sequence). CDR3 protein: CASSFETSSKGELFF. The CDR3 DNA follows: TGTGCCAGCAGCTTTGAGACCTCTTCCAAGGGGGAGCTGTTTTTT. The full variable domain, completed using reference TRBV5-5 and TRBJ2-2, is DAGVTQSPTHLIKTRGQQVTLRCSPISGHKSVSWYQQVLGQGPQFIFQYYEKEERGRGNFPDRFSARQFPNYSSELNVNALLLGDSALYLCASSFETSSKGELFFGEGSRLTVL.

This chain connects TRBV9 to TRBJ2-7; TRBD1 matches at 8 bases. V gave up 5 bases and J gave up 3 bases; unmatched junction bases: 4. The length of the CDR3 is 13 residues. Looked up from germline, CDR1 is SGDLS and CDR2 is YYNGEE. Written as DNA, the CDR3 is TGTGCCAGCAGTCAAGGACAGGGCTACGAGCAGTACTTC. This sequence encodes CASSQGQGYEQYF.